The clone carrying this T cell receptor beta chain showed up many times. TCR beta CDR3 regions were amplified from RNA. HTBI primers were the set used in a first-round RT-PCR of the TCR CDR3. TCRdb used MiXCR to reprocess the multiplex PCR reads, holding one entry per CDR3 protein. The sample records around 600,000 distinct CDR3 sequences, about 15% being singletons. This entry comes from a study of T cells in Graves' hyperthyroidism and ophthalmopathy. This CDR3 has 15 residues. V trimming: 8 bases; J trimming: 4 bases; junction bases outside the gene matches: 11. Germline loops: CDR1 MNHEY, CDR2 SVGEGT.

This clonotype was obtained from a woman in her fifties or sixties with Graves' ophthalmopathy. J is TRBJ1-1 and V is TRBV6-2 or TRBV6-3, with 9 bases that match TRBD1. Sequencing used blood. The CDR3 spells CASETGGSVGTEAFF. The CDR3 DNA reads as TGTGCCAGCGAAACAGGGGGCTCAGTCGGCACTGAAGCTTTCTTT.